This T cell receptor (beta chain) was identified in a study of shared clonotypes between healthy human individuals. General observations from the study: Naive subsets generally exceeded memory subsets in estimated richness.

Partitioning of CD4+ cells yielded a CD45RA+ naive subset and a CD45RA-negative memory subset. Note on this clone: What it binds is unknown.

The table came from immunoSEQ multiplex PCR; TCRdb's copy has only in-frame clones and leaves some out. In the table there are some 2,400,000 clones, about 94% of which are singletons. This TCR derives from a man between 18 and 35 years old in good health. The sample consisted of naive CD4+ T cells sorted from blood. Subset given: CD45RA+ positively selected.

Written as DNA, the CDR3 is TGTGCCAGCAGCTTAAGTGGGCCTCAAGTGGAGACCCAGTACTTC. This sequence encodes CASSLSGPQVETQYF. The chain employs TRBV7-9 and TRBJ2-5; no clear D gene. Germline V gives CDR1 SEHNR, CDR2 FQNEAQ (reference sequence). The CDR3 is 15 amino acids. V shed 2 bases and J shed 5 bases, with 15 bases lying between them.